This T cell receptor beta chain was sequenced for a study of vaccination and CD4 T cells after COVID-19. At the level of the study: The convalescents were made up of six males and four females, two of whom were Hispanic.

Cultured CD4+ T-cell DNA underwent Oncomine TCR Beta short-read sequencing. TCRdb reprocessed the PCR reads with MiXCR, giving one entry per CDR3 protein. The table shows about 23,000 distinct CDR3 sequences, with approximately 67% occurring only once. Whole-study results and caveats: The great majority, 304 of 307 vaccine-specific clones, proved spike mono-reactive in convalescent patients. Relatively few convalescent patients and no early post-infection timepoints were analyzed. SARS-CoV-2-reactive clonotype medians increased from about 22 to 38, not significantly.

Treatment specified: approximately nine-day PBMC culture with coronavirus spike peptide pools or control peptides (ViraFEST assay). Notes on this clonotype: Its antigen is not identified.

The CDR3 has 14 amino acids. The sample consisted of CD4+ T cells from blood, cultured in vitro, taken after SARS-CoV-2 vaccination. This clonotype was sampled from a human donor who received a COVID-19 vaccine. The V gene is TRBV21-1, the J gene TRBJ1-1. TRBV21-1 is shown as a pseudogene. In DNA form, the CDR3 reads TGTGCCAGCAGCAAAGCGCGCAGGCTAAGTGAAGCTTTCTTT. It translates to CASSKARRLSEAFF.